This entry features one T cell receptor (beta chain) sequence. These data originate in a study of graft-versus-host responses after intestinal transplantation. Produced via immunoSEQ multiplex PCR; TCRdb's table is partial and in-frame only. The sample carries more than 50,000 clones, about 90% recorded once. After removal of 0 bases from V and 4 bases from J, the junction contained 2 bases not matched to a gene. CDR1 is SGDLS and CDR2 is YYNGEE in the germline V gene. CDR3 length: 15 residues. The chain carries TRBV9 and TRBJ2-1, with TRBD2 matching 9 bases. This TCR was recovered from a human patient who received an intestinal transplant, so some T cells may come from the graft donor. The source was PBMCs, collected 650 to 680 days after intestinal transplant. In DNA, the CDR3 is TGTGCCAGCAGCGTAGGCGGGGGGGCATACAATGAGCAGTTCTTC. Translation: CASSVGGGAYNEQFF.